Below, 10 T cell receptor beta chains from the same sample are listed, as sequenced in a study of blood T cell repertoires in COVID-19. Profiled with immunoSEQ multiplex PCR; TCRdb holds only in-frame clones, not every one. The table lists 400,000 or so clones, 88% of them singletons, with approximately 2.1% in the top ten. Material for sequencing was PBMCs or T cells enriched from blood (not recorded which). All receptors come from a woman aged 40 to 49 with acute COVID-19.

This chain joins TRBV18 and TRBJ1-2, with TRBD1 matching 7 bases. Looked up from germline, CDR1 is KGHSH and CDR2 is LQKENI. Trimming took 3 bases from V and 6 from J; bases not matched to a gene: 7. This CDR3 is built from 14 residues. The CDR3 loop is CASSPDRVDHGYTF. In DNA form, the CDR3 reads TGTGCCAGCTCACCTGACAGGGTCGACCATGGCTACACCTTC.

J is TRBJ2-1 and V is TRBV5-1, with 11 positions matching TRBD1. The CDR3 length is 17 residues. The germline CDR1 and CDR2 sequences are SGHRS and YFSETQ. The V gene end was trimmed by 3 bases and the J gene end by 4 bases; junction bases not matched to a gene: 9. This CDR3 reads CASSSYAGTGGYNEQFF. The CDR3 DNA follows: TGCGCCAGCAGCTCGTATGCCGGGACAGGGGGTTACAATGAGCAGTTCTTC.

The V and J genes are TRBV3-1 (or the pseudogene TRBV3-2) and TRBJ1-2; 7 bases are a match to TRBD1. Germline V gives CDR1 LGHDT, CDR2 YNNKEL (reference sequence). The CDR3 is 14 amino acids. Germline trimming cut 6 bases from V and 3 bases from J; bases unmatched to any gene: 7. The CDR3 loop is CASSHGTAYYGYTF. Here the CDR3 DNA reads TGTGCCAGCAGTCACGGGACAGCCTACTATGGCTACACCTTC.

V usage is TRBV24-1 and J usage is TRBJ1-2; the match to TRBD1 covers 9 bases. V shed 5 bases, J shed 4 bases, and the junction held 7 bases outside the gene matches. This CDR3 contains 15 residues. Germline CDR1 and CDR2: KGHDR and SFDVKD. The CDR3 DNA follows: TGTGCCACCAGTGGGACAGGGGATTTTGGCTATGGCTACACCTTC. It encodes CATSGTGDFGYGYTF.

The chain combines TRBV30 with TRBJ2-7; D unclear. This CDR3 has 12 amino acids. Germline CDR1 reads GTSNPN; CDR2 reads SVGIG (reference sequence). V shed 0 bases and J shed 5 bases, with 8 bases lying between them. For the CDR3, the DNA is TGTGCCTGGAGTGTAATGGGCAACGAGCAGTACTTC. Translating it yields CAWSVMGNEQYF.

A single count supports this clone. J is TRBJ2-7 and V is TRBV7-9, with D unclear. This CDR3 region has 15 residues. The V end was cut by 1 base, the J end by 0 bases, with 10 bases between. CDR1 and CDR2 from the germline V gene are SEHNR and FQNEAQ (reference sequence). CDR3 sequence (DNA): TGTGCCAGCAGCTTAGATTCACGGAGCTCCTACGAGCAGTACTTC. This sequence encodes CASSLDSRSSYEQYF.

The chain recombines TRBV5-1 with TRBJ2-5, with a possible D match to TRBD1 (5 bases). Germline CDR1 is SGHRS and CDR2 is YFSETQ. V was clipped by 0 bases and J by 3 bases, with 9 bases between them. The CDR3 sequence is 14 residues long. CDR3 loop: CASSLGGREETQYF. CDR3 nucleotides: TGCGCCAGCAGCTTGGGTGGCAGGGAAGAGACCCAGTACTTC.

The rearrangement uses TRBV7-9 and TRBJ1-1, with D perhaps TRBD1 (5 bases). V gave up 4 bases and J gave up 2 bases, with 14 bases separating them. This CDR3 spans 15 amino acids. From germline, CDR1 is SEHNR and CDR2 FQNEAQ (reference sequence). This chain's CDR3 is CASSSLAGINTEAFF. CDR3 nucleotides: TGTGCCAGCAGCTCATTGGCAGGGATAAACACTGAAGCTTTCTTT. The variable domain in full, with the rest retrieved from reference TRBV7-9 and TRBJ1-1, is DTGVSQNPRHKITKRGQNVTFRCDPISEHNRLYWYRQTLGQGPEFLTYFQNEAQLEKSRLLSDRFSAERPKGSFSTLEIQRTEQGDSAMYLCASSSLAGINTEAFFGQGTRLTVV.

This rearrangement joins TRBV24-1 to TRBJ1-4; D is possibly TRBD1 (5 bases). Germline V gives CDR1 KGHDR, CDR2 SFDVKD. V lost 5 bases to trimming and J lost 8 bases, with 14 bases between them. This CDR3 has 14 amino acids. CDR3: CATSASGGGEKLFF. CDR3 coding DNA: TGTGCCACCAGTGCTTCGGGGGGAGGCGAAAAACTGTTTTTT.

Written as DNA, the CDR3 is TGTGCCAGCAGCTTTAGCGGGGGGGCGTACAATGAGCAGTTCTTC. Its translation: CASSFSGGAYNEQFF. V is TRBV7-2 and J is TRBJ2-1; TRBD2 agrees at 11 bases. The CDR3 is 15 amino acids. J lost 4 bases, V lost 3 bases, and 2 bases had no gene match. CDR1 SGHTA and CDR2 FQGNSA come from the germline V gene.